The subject of this entry is one T cell receptor beta chain. Which antigen it targets is not known. The record has no base qualities; no much larger clone is one base away. The library was produced with RT-PCR. Instrument used: Illumina HiSeq 2500. TCRdb cleaned the public reads at Q25 with fastp, built clones with MiXCR and kept in-frame beta chains. Entries that share a CDR3 protein sequence are merged under the most common genes and DNA. This sample has about 780,000 distinct CDR3 sequences in its table, and 15% to 20% of those were observed once. The ten top clones hold 9.5% to 13% of the sample. V lost 8 bases and J lost 8 bases, and the count of bases not matched to a germline gene is 6. The CDR3 starts with the cysteine, ends with the phenylalanine, and has 13 residues. Of all the DNA, just the CDR3 is kept, 39 bases in frame from base 1. CDR1 and CDR2 (SGHVS, FQNEAQ) derive from the germline V gene.

These data belong to a study of response to subunit inactivated influenza vaccine (dated by TCRdb to between 2017 and 2018). About the investigation overall: To follow how T cells responded to a trivalent subunit inactivated influenza vaccine, the researchers relied on deep quantitative profiling of the T cell receptor repertoire.

Overall study results and their limits: According to the authors, only a limited number of new T cells may be recruited by each seasonal influenza vaccination.

This clonotype was sampled from a middle-aged man who received an inactivated influenza vaccine. Donor details come from another sample of the same person, matched by shared clones. The sequences come from PBMCs from blood, collected more than 4 days after vaccination. The chain was built from TRBV7-8 and TRBJ2-1, with 10 junctional bases fitting TRBD2. The DNA is TGTGCCAGCCAACTAGCGGGAAGCTATGAGCAGTTCTTC. Protein translation: CASQLAGSYEQFF.